The entry below describes one TCR beta chain. Its antigen remains unidentified. The sample comes from a study of T cell responses to AZD1222 COVID-19 vaccine. In the study overall: The study pooled second doses at about 4 or about 12 weeks. Study-level points and caveats: An increase in Spike-specific TCR breadth and depth was observed after two AZD1222 doses. White British donors predominated, females outnumbered males, and clonal diversity was possibly underestimated.

Germline V gene data show CDR1 as SGHTA and CDR2 as FQGNSA. The CDR3 loop spans 15 amino acids. Trimming pared 5 bases from V and 4 bases from J, leaving 14 bases between. Sequenced by immunoSEQ multiplex PCR; TCRdb stores in-frame clones only, minus some. The repertoire holds some 170,000 clones, 85% to 95% seen once, with about 2.8% in the top ten. The chain has TRBV7-2 and TRBJ2-2; a possible D gene is TRBD1 (5 bases). This sequence was found in an adult in good health. Sequenced here: peripheral blood, sampled on day 0 of AZD1222 vaccination. CDR3 nucleotide sequence: TGTGCCAGCAGCCCACAGGATTTGGTCACCGGGGAGCTGTTTTTT. It specifies CASSPQDLVTGELFF.